A single sample is the source of the 22 T cell receptor beta chains below, sequenced in a study of Tregs in tolerant kidney transplant recipients. Repertoires were generated with immunoSEQ multiplex PCR, while TCRdb's copy carries only in-frame clones and drops some. The sample has about 240,000 clones, around 82% seen once. The sample was CD4+ T cells from blood. The receptors come from a human donor in good health.

The CDR3 reads CASSLVGVGNQPQHF. The DNA of the CDR3 is TGTGCCAGCAGTTTAGTGGGGGTAGGCAATCAGCCCCAGCATTTT. The chain combines TRBV27 with TRBJ1-5; possibly TRBD1 for D (5 bases). This CDR3 region has 15 residues. Trimming cost V 2 bases and J 2 bases, with 10 bases left between them. Germline loops: CDR1 MNHEY, CDR2 SMNVEV (reference sequence).

The J gene is TRBJ2-1, the V gene TRBV19; 13 bases match TRBD2. Germline CDR1 reads LNHDA; CDR2 reads SQIVND (reference sequence). The CDR3 length is 15 residues. Trimming removed 7 bases from V and 7 bases from J; junction bases left unmatched: 7. CDR3: CASTRTSGSGNEQFF. Here the CDR3 DNA reads TGTGCCAGTACCCGGACTAGCGGGAGTGGTAATGAGCAGTTCTTC. Combining the CDR3 with reference TRBV19 and TRBJ2-1 gives the whole variable domain DGGITQSPKYLFRKEGQNVTLSCEQNLNHDAMYWYRQDPGQGLRLIYYSQIVNDFQKGDIAEGYSVSREKKESFPLTVTSAQKNPTAFYLCASTRTSGSGNEQFFGPGTRLTVL.

The chain employs TRBV2 and TRBJ2-5, with 8 bases matching TRBD2. The trim removed 8 bases at V and 11 bases at J, leaving 10 bases unmatched. Germline V gives CDR1 SNHLY, CDR2 FYNNEI. CDR3 length equals 12 residues. The CDR3 sequence: CASGGLAGEQYF. The CDR3 nucleotides are TGTGCCAGCGGCGGACTAGCCGGTGAGCAGTACTTC.

The rearrangement uses TRBV5-1 and TRBJ2-1, with 8 bases lining up with TRBD2. The CDR3 is 14 residues long. V lost 7 bases, J lost 1 base, and 4 bases stayed unmatched. Germline V CDR1 and CDR2: SGHRS, YFSETQ. CDR3 nucleotides: TGCGCCAGCGGAAGCGGGGGTTCCTACAATGAGCAGTTCTTC. Translated, it gives CASGSGGSYNEQFF.

The chain combines TRBV7-3 with TRBJ2-2; D call uncertain. CDR1 and CDR2 (germline): SGHTA, FQGTGA. The CDR3 is 11 residues long. Trimming left V 3 bases short and J 7 bases short, with 3 bases between. This CDR3 reads CASSFDGELFF. The CDR3 region has the DNA TGTGCCAGCAGCTTTGACGGGGAGCTGTTTTTT. Looking up the rest from reference TRBV7-3 and TRBJ2-2 gives the full variable domain: GAGVSQTPSNKVTEKGKYVELRCDPISGHTALYWYRQSLGQGPEFLIYFQGTGAADDSGLPNDRFFAVRPEGSVSTLKIQRTERGDSAVYLCASSFDGELFFGEGSRLTVL.

The chain links TRBV14 to TRBJ1-2; D remains unclear. The CDR3 extends over 16 amino acids. Germline V gives CDR1 SGHDN, CDR2 FVKESK. V was trimmed by 2 bases and J by 3 bases, leaving 16 bases between them. The CDR3 coding sequence is TGTGCCAGCAGCCAAAGATTGCGGGTACAGCACTATGGCTACACCTTC. Translating it yields CASSQRLRVQHYGYTF.

With respect to this clone: This same CDR3 is encoded by further DNA sequences in the sample. V and J are TRBV7-9 and TRBJ1-2; 8 bases are a match to TRBD1. Germline V CDR1 and CDR2: SEHNR, FQNEAQ (reference sequence). V was pared by 5 bases and J by 5 bases, with 16 bases of the junction left unmatched. The CDR3 runs 17 residues. The CDR3, as DNA: TGTGCCAGCAGCGCGGCAGGGGGCCGGGGGGGACCGTATGGCTACACCTTC. Protein product: CASSAAGGRGGPYGYTF.

The gene calls are TRBV18 and TRBJ2-3, with TRBD2 matching over 7 bases. With V trimmed by 4 bases and J by 2 bases, 21 bases remained unmatched. CDR3 size: 20 residues. Germline V CDR1 and CDR2: KGHSH, LQKENI. DNA of the CDR3: TGTGCCAGCTCACTTACACGTATTATAGGACTAGTCTATCCCACAGATACGCAGTATTTT. Protein product: CASSLTRIIGLVYPTDTQYF.

The chain joins TRBV7-6 to TRBJ2-7; TRBD2 matches 15 bases. Germline CDR1 reads SGHVS; CDR2 reads FNYEAQ. The length of the CDR3 is 16 residues. J gave up 4 bases and V 3 bases, and 4 bases lay outside the gene matches. The CDR3 region has the DNA TGTGCCAGCAGCTTCGGACTAGCGGGAGGGCCGTACGAGCAGTACTTC. Its protein is CASSFGLAGGPYEQYF.

The chain joins TRBV6-4 to TRBJ2-2; 12 positions agree with TRBD2. The V gene's germline CDR1 is MRHNA and CDR2 SNTAGT. CDR3 length: 17 amino acids. Trimming took 4 bases from V and 4 from J; bases not matched to a gene: 7. The CDR3 bases are TGTGCCAGCAGTGGGGGACGACTAGCGGGAGTCACCGGGGAGCTGTTTTTT. It translates to CASSGGRLAGVTGELFF.

The chain couples TRBV15 to TRBJ2-1, with a tentative D call TRBD2 (5 bases). Germline assignment: CDR1 LNHNV and CDR2 YYDKDF (reference sequence). This CDR3 has 14 residues. Deletions cut 6 bases from V and 5 bases from J, with 14 bases between. For the CDR3, the DNA is TGTGCCACCAGGACGGACTCCCTCCACAATGAGCAGTTCTTC. Residues: CATRTDSLHNEQFF.

V gene TRBV5-1 combines with J gene TRBJ2-3; 12 bases line up with TRBD2. Germline trimming cut 2 bases from V and 0 bases from J; bases unmatched to any gene: 4. The CDR3 extends over 17 amino acids. Germline CDR1 SGHRS, CDR2 YFSETQ. The CDR3 spells CASSFWTSGESTDTQYF. CDR3 coding DNA: TGCGCCAGCAGCTTTTGGACTAGCGGGGAGAGCACAGATACGCAGTATTTT.

The rearrangement joins TRBV25-1 to TRBJ2-1, with D perhaps being TRBD1 or TRBD2 (6 bases each). The germline CDR1 and CDR2 sequences are MGHDK and SYGVNS. The CDR3 has 15 residues. V was pared by 2 bases and J by 4 bases, with 12 bases between. CDR3 nucleotides: TGTGCCAGCAGTGAAGGAGGAGGGGGTTACAATGAGCAGTTCTTC. Protein product: CASSEGGGGYNEQFF.

This clone was counted between two and nine times. CDR3 sequence reads: CASSSDSRRVTGELFF. The CDR3 DNA reads TGCGCCAGCAGCTCAGATTCCCGTAGAGTCACCGGGGAGCTGTTTTTT. This sequence joins TRBV5-1 and TRBJ2-2; D gene ambiguous. The V end was cut by 3 bases, the J end by 4 bases, with 16 bases between. CDR3 length: 16 residues. Per germline, CDR1 SGHRS and CDR2 YFSETQ.

The chain uses TRBV5-4 and TRBJ2-6, with D hard to call. The CDR3 has 14 amino acids. V was clipped by 4 bases and J by 0 bases, with 5 bases between them. Germline CDR1 is SGHNT and CDR2 is YYREEE (reference sequence). The CDR3 region is CASSIRSGANVLTF. The CDR3 nucleotides read TGTGCCAGCAGCATCCGCTCTGGGGCCAACGTCCTGACTTTC. Supplemented by reference TRBV5-4 and TRBJ2-6, the full variable domain reads ETGVTQSPTHLIKTRGQQVTLRCSSQSGHNTVSWYQQALGQGPQFIFQYYREEENGRGNFPPRFSGLQFPNYSSELNVNALELDDSALYLCASSIRSGANVLTFGAGSRLTVL.

The genes are TRBV6-5 and TRBJ2-7; D perhaps matches TRBD1 (6 bases). The CDR3 is made up of 14 amino acids. CDR1 and CDR2 from the germline V gene are MNHEY and SVGAGI. V was pared by 6 bases and J by 6 bases, with 18 bases between. CDR3 nucleotides: TGTGCCAGCAGCTCCGGACAGCGTGCCGGCGAGCAGTACTTC. Translated: CASSSGQRAGEQYF.

This rearrangement joins TRBV7-9 to TRBJ1-4; the D gene is possibly TRBD1 (6 bases). Germline CDR1 and CDR2: SEHNR and FQNEAQ (reference sequence). Between the trimmed V and J ends, which lost 5 bases and 1 base, there was a span of 8 bases. This CDR3 comprises 14 residues. CDR3 protein: CASSRTETNEKLFF. The CDR3 DNA is TGTGCCAGCAGCCGGACAGAAACTAATGAAAAACTGTTTTTT.

This chain connects TRBV7-9 to TRBJ2-5; 12 bases fit TRBD1. The CDR3 is 16 amino acids. V was pared by 5 bases and J by 5 bases, with 9 bases of the junction left unmatched. Germline V gene sequence: CDR1 SEHNR, CDR2 FQNEAQ (reference sequence). The CDR3 loop reads CASSPSGTGGFETQYF. The CDR3 DNA sequence: TGTGCCAGCAGCCCCTCCGGGACAGGGGGCTTTGAGACCCAGTACTTC.

V and J are TRBV19 and TRBJ2-6; no firm D call. CDR1 is LNHDA, CDR2 SQIVND, per germline (reference sequence). CDR3 length equals 12 residues. V was shortened by 1 base and J by 12 bases, with 7 bases between the two germline ends. As DNA, the CDR3 is TGTGCCAGTAGTATAGGGCTGGGCGTCCTGACTTTC. Translation: CASSIGLGVLTF.

The CDR3 sequence is CASSPQGGEPQHF. CDR3 nucleotides: TGTGCCAGCTCACCACAGGGGGGGGAGCCCCAGCATTTT. V gene TRBV18 combines with J gene TRBJ1-5, with TRBD1 as a possible D gene (6 bases). CDR1 and CDR2 (germline): KGHSH, LQKENI. The V end was cut by 1 base, the J end by 8 bases, with 9 bases between. The CDR3 spans 13 residues.

The chain employs TRBV6-5 and TRBJ1-3, with TRBD1 matching 8 bases. Germline trimming cut 5 bases from V and 4 bases from J; bases unmatched to any gene: 7. CDR3 size: 15 residues. Germline V gene lookup returns CDR1 MNHEY and CDR2 SVGAGI. The CDR3 nucleotides are TGTGCCAGCAGTGGACAGGGAGTGTTGGGAAACACCATATATTTT. It encodes CASSGQGVLGNTIYF.

This chain joins TRBV2 and TRBJ2-2; 7 nucleotides agree with TRBD2. CDR1 and CDR2 (germline): SNHLY, FYNNEI. This CDR3 has 15 residues. The V segment lost 2 bases and the J segment 7 bases; nucleotides outside the gene matches: 7. The DNA for the CDR3 is TGTGCCAGCAGTGAATCGGGGAGGGTGAGCGGGGAGCTGTTTTTT. Protein: CASSESGRVSGELFF.